This record concerns one TCR beta chain sequence. Trimming shortened V by 3 bases and J by 0 bases, and 6 bases separated the two germline ends. The CDR3 totals 15 residues. Germline V gives CDR1 MNHEY, CDR2 SMNVEV (reference sequence). The entry originates in a study of blood T cell repertoires in COVID-19. Study-wide context: The analysed material was cDNA or gDNA that came from T cells, B-cell-depleted T cells, or PBMCs.

This table comes from immunoSEQ multiplex PCR, and its TCRdb copy is limited to in-frame clones, with some not included. The table includes around 100,000 clones, around four fifths detected once. Sequenced: peripheral blood. The origin of this receptor is a man aged 55 to 70 with active or convalescent COVID-19. The chain links TRBV27 to TRBJ1-6, with D uncertain. CDR3: CASSFTSSYNSPLHF. DNA for the CDR3: TGTGCCAGCAGTTTCACGAGCTCCTATAATTCACCCCTCCACTTT.